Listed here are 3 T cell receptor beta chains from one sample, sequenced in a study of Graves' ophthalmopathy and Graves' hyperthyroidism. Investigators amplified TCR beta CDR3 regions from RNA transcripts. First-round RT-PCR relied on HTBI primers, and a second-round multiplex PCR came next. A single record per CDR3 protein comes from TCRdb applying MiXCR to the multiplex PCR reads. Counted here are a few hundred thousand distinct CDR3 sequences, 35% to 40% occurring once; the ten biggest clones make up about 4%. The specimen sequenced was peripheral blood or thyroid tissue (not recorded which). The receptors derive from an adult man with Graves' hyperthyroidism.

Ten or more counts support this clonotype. The CDR3 sequence: CASSFLTREETQYF. CDR3 bases: TGTGCCAGCAGCTTCTTGACTAGGGAAGAGACCCAGTACTTC. The chain joins TRBV5-4 to TRBJ2-5; the D gene is possibly TRBD2 (6 bases). The ends were cut back, 2 bases at V and 3 bases at J, with 11 bases in the middle. Germline V gives CDR1 SGHNT, CDR2 YYREEE (reference sequence). This CDR3 contains 14 residues.

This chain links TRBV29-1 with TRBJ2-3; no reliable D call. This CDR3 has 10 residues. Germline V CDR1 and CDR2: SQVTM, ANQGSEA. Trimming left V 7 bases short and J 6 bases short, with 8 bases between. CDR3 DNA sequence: TGCAGCGCCGGTTTCGATACGCAGTATTTT. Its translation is CSAGFDTQYF.

The CDR3, as DNA: TGTGCCAGCAGCCAAGCTGGGACGGCAACTAATGAAAAACTGTTTTTT. This codes for CASSQAGTATNEKLFF. V is TRBV4-2 and J is TRBJ1-4; tentatively, D is TRBD1 (5 bases). V lost 1 base, J lost 0 bases, and 9 bases lay in between. The length of the CDR3 is 16 residues. Germline V gene sequence: CDR1 LGHNA, CDR2 YNFKEQ.